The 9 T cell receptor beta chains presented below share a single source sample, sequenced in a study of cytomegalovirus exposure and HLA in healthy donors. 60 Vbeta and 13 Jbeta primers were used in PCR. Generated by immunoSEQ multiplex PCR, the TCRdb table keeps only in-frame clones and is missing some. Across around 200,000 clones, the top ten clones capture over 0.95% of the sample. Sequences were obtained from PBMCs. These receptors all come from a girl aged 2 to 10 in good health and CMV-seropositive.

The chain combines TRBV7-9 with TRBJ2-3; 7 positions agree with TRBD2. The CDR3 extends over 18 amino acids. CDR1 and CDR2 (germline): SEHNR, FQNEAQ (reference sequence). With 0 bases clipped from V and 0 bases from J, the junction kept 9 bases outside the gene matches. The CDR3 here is CASSLALASGQSTDTQYF. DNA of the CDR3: TGTGCCAGCAGCTTAGCGCTGGCTAGCGGACAAAGCACAGATACGCAGTATTTT.

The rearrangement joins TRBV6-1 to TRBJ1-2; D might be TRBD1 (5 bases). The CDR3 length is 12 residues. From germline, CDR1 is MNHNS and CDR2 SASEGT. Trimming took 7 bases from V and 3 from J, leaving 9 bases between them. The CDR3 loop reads CASTQTDYGYTF. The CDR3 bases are TGTGCCAGCACGCAGACAGACTATGGCTACACCTTC.

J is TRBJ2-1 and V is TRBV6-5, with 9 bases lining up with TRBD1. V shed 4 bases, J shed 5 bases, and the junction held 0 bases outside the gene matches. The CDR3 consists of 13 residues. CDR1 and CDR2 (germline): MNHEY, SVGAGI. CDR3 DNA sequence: TGTGCCAGCAGTTGGACAGGGGACAATGAGCAGTTCTTC. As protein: CASSWTGDNEQFF.

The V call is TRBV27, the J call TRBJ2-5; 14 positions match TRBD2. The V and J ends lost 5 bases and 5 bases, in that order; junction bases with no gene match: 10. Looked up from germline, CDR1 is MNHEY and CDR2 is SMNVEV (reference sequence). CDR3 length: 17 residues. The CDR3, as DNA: TGTGCCAGCAGTCGAGGGACTAGCGGGAGAGGAGGGGAGACCCAGTACTTC. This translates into CASSRGTSGRGGETQYF.

The CDR3 nucleotides are TGTGCCAGCAGCGACTGGACAGGGGCGACCGGGGAGCTGTTTTTT. Amino acid sequence: CASSDWTGATGELFF. The chain joins TRBV7-9 to TRBJ2-2; TRBD1 agrees at 9 bases. CDR1 is SEHNR, CDR2 FQNEAQ, per germline (reference sequence). V shed 5 bases and J 5 bases; nucleotides not matched to a gene: 6. There are 15 residues in the CDR3.

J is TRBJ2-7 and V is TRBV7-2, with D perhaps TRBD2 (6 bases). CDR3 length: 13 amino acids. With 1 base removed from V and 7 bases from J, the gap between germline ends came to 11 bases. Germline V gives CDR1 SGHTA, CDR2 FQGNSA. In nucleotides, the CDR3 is TGTGCCAGCAGCTTAGAGCTGCTAGCGGAGCAGTACTTC. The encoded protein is CASSLELLAEQYF. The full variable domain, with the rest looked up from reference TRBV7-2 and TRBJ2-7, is GAGVSQSPSNKVTEKGKDVELRCDPISGHTALYWYRQSLGQGLEFLIYFQGNSAPDKSGLPSDRFSAERTGGSVSTLTIQRTQQEDSAVYLCASSLELLAEQYFGPGTRLTVT.

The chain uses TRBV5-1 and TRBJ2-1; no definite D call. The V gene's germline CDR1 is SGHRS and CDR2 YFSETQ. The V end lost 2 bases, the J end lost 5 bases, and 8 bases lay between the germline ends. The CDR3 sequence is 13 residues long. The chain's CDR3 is CASSFWSDNEQFF. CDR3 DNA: TGCGCCAGCAGCTTCTGGTCGGACAATGAGCAGTTCTTC.

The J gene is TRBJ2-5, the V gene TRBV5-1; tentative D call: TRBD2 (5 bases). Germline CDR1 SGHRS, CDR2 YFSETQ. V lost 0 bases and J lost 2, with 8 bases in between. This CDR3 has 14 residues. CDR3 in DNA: TGCGCCAGCAGCTTGGGACTACCTCAAGAGACCCAGTACTTC. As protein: CASSLGLPQETQYF.

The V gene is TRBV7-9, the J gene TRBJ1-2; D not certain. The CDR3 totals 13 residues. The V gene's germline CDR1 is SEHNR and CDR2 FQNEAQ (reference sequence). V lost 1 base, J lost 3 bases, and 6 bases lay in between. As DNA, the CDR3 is TGTGCCAGCAGCTTAGGCCGGGACTATGGCTACACCTTC. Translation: CASSLGRDYGYTF.